This TCR beta chain was observed in a study of metastatic and nonmetastatic thyroid tumors. MiXCR was used by TCRdb to re-call the PCR reads. The sample consists of 10,000 to 15,000 clones, approximately 30% of them appearing once. The V end was cut by 7 bases, the J end by 12 bases, with 18 bases between. Germline V gene data show CDR1 as MDHEN and CDR2 as SYDVKM. This CDR3 comprises 12 residues. There were no patients who had received any treatment before thyroid surgery. V gene TRBV28 combines with J gene TRBJ1-2; D is undetermined. The source material was tumor tissue. This sequence was found in a female donor with papillary thyroid cancer or a benign thyroid nodule (not recorded which). Some clones in this sample may be carry-over from other donors' samples. CDR3 loop: CASIVQRWGDTF. The CDR3, as DNA: TGTGCCAGCATTGTGCAACGGTGGGGAGACACCTTC.